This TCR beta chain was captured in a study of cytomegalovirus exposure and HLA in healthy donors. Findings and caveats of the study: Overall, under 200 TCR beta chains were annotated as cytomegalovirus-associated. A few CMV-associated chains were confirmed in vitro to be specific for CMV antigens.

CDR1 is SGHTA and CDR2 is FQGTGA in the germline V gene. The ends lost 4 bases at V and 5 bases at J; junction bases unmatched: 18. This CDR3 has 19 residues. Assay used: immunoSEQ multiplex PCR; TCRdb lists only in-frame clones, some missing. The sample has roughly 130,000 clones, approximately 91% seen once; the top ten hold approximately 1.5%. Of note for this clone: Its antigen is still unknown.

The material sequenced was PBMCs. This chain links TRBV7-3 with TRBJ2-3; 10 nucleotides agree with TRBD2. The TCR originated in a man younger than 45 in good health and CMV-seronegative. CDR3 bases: TGTGCCAGCAGCTCCCGACAGCGGACTAGCGGTAACCTGGGAGATACGCAGTATTTT. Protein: CASSSRQRTSGNLGDTQYF.